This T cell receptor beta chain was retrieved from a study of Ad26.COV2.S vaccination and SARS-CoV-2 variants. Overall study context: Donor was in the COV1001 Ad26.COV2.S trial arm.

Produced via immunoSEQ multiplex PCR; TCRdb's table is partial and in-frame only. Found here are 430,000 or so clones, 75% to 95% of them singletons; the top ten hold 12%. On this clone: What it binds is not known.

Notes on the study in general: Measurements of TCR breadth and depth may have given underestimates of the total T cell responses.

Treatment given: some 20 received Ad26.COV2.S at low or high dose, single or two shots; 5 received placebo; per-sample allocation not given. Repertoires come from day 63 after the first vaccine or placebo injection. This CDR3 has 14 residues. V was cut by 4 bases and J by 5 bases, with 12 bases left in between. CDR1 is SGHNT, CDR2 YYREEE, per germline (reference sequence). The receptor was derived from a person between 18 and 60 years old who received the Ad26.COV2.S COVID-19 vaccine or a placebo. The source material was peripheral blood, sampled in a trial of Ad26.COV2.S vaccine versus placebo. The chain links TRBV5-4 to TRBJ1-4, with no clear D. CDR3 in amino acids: CASSPGWGNEKLFF. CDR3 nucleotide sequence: TGTGCCAGCAGCCCAGGATGGGGAAATGAAAAACTGTTTTTT.